These 30 T cell receptor beta chains were sequenced from one sample in a study of T cell responses to AZD1222 COVID-19 vaccine. Method: immunoSEQ multiplex PCR; TCRdb's copy keeps in-frame clones and lacks some. Among around 150,000 clones listed, more than 75% were seen once. Sequenced here: peripheral blood, sampled on day 0 of AZD1222 vaccination. These receptors were taken from an adult in good health.

V gene TRBV5-6 combines with J gene TRBJ2-1; D might be TRBD2 (5 bases). V lost 0 bases to trimming and J lost 4 bases, with 8 bases between them. The germline CDR1 and CDR2 sequences are SGHDT and YYEEEE. The CDR3 consists of 14 residues. The CDR3 region has the DNA TGTGCCAGCAGCTTGGGTACTAGTTACAATGAGCAGTTCTTC. Its protein is CASSLGTSYNEQFF. The full variable domain, rest sourced from reference TRBV5-6 and TRBJ2-1, is DAGVTQSPTHLIKTRGQQVTLRCSPKSGHDTVSWYQQALGQGPQFIFQYYEEEERQRGNFPDRFSGHQFPNYSSELNVNALLLGDSALYLCASSLGTSYNEQFFGPGTRLTVL.

The rearrangement uses TRBV30 and TRBJ1-4, with no clear D. The V and J ends lost 3 bases and 4 bases respectively, with 15 bases between them. The germline V gene has CDR1 GTSNPN and CDR2 SVGIG (reference sequence). This CDR3 has 15 residues. CDR3 sequence (DNA): TGTGCCTGGAGACGTACGGCGGGATTTAATGAAAAACTGTTTTTT. It codes for CAWRRTAGFNEKLFF. Variable domain in full (rest from reference TRBV30 and TRBJ1-4): SQTIHQWPATLVQPVGSPLSLECTVEGTSNPNLYWYRQAAGRGLQLLFYSVGIGQISSEVPQNLSASRPQDRQFILSSKKLLLSDSGFYLCAWRRTAGFNEKLFFGSGTQLSVL.

J is TRBJ2-1 and V is TRBV7-2, with 10 nucleotides matching TRBD2. CDR3 length: 17 residues. Germline loops: CDR1 SGHTA, CDR2 FQGNSA. Trimming cost V 4 bases and J 5 bases; bases outside gene matches: 11. The CDR3 DNA is TGTGCCAGCAGCTCGCAGGCGGCTAGCGGGGGCCACAATGAGCAGTTCTTC. This codes for CASSSQAASGGHNEQFF.

The chain joins TRBV19 to TRBJ1-5, with 9 bases fitting TRBD1. CDR3 size: 15 residues. Germline CDR1 reads LNHDA; CDR2 reads SQIVND (reference sequence). The junction had 8 bases not matched to a gene; V was cut back by 5 bases and J by 6 bases. CDR3 bases: TGTGCCAGTAGTGTGGACAGGGGAGGAAGTCAGCCCCAGCATTTT. This encodes CASSVDRGGSQPQHF.

V usage is TRBV19 and J usage is TRBJ1-5, with D possibly matching TRBD1 (5 bases). The CDR3 spans 16 residues. From germline, CDR1 is LNHDA and CDR2 SQIVND (reference sequence). Trimming shortened V by 1 base and J by 1 base, and 11 bases separated the two germline ends. The CDR3 loop reads CASSIVGDPSNQPQHF. The DNA of the CDR3 is TGTGCCAGTAGTATAGTGGGGGATCCGAGCAATCAGCCCCAGCATTTT.

The rearrangement joins TRBV30 to TRBJ2-1; unclear D gene. V lost 8 bases and J 2 bases, leaving 16 bases between the germline ends. CDR1 GTSNPN and CDR2 SVGIG come from the germline V gene (reference sequence). This CDR3 has 14 residues. The CDR3: CAVGSAGPYNEQFF. CDR3 nucleotide sequence: TGTGCCGTGGGATCGGCAGGTCCCTACAATGAGCAGTTCTTC.

V is TRBV12-3 or TRBV12-4 and J is TRBJ1-1, with D unclear. The CDR3 runs to 13 residues. V was trimmed by 3 bases and J by 0 bases, leaving 5 bases between them. The CDR3 DNA reads as TGTGCCAGCAGTTTTGAGCTGAACACTGAAGCTTTCTTT. Translation: CASSFELNTEAFF.

V is TRBV5-1 and J is TRBJ2-5; D not certain. This CDR3 has 15 amino acids. Trimming cost V 2 bases and J 0 bases, with 11 bases left between them. Germline V gene sequence: CDR1 SGHRS, CDR2 YFSETQ. The CDR3, as DNA: TGCGCCAGCAGCTTCGACACCACGTACCAAGAGACCCAGTACTTC. Translation: CASSFDTTYQETQYF.

The V and J genes are TRBV5-1 and TRBJ2-1; D uncertain. CDR1 is SGHRS and CDR2 is YFSETQ in the germline V gene. Between the trimmed V and J ends, which lost 0 bases and 0 bases, there was a span of 7 bases. The CDR3 runs to 15 residues. This CDR3 is CASSLDHSSYNEQFF. In DNA form, the CDR3 reads TGCGCCAGCAGCTTGGATCATAGCTCCTACAATGAGCAGTTCTTC.

The rearrangement uses TRBV28 and TRBJ1-1; D is possibly TRBD1 (5 bases). Trimming stripped 7 bases from V and 8 bases from J, with 14 bases between. The germline V gene has CDR1 MDHEN and CDR2 SYDVKM. This CDR3 region has 12 residues. The CDR3 coding sequence is TGTGCCAGCAACCTCCAGGGAATGGAAGCTTTCTTT. Protein sequence: CASNLQGMEAFF.

This chain connects TRBV6-1 to TRBJ2-1; 13 bases are a match to TRBD2. The CDR3 runs 16 residues. Trimming at V came to 3 bases and at J to 6 bases, leaving 5 bases not matched to a gene. The germline CDR1 and CDR2 sequences are MNHNS and SASEGT. The CDR3: CASSDEGLAGFNEQFF. The DNA of the CDR3 is TGTGCCAGCAGTGATGAGGGACTAGCGGGGTTCAATGAGCAGTTCTTC.

The genes are TRBV27 and TRBJ1-2; 7 bases are shared with TRBD1. Germline CDR1 MNHEY, CDR2 SMNVEV (reference sequence). This CDR3 region has 15 residues. Unmatched junction bases numbered 8, after V lost 3 bases and J lost 4 bases. Written as DNA, the CDR3 is TGTGCCAGCAGTTTTCGGGGACAGACCTTCTATGGCTACACCTTC. Translated: CASSFRGQTFYGYTF.

V gene TRBV5-4 combines with J gene TRBJ1-1; perhaps TRBD1 as D (6 bases). Per the germline V gene, CDR1 is SGHNT and CDR2 is YYREEE (reference sequence). This CDR3 has 14 amino acids. Trimming took off 3 bases at V and 1 base at J, with 10 bases between the two ends. CDR3 in amino acids: CASSSNRENTEAFF. For the CDR3, the DNA is TGTGCCAGCAGCTCTAACAGGGAGAACACTGAAGCTTTCTTT.

This clone was seen once. One junction end does not reproduce the germline sequence, and a read error may be involved. Other DNA sequences within the sample encode an identical CDR3. The chain recombines TRBV28 with TRBJ2-7; D may match TRBD1 or TRBD2 (5 bases each). The germline CDR1 and CDR2 sequences are MDHEN and SYDVKM. The CDR3 is made up of 17 amino acids. The CDR3 here is CASSASPPRDPSYEQYF. The DNA of the CDR3 is TGCGCCAGCAGCGCATCCCCGCCCCGGGACCCCTCCTACGAGCAGTACTTC.

The gene calls are TRBV5-5 and TRBJ1-2; D is possibly TRBD1 (5 bases). The CDR3 covers 13 residues. Per germline, CDR1 SGHKS and CDR2 YYEKEE (reference sequence). V lost 2 bases and J 3 bases, leaving 8 bases between the germline ends. CDR3: CASSFTGDYGYTF. CDR3 coding DNA: TGTGCCAGCAGCTTCACGGGGGACTATGGCTACACCTTC.

This chain joins TRBV2 and TRBJ1-1, with D possibly being TRBD1 (5 bases). The CDR3 runs to 15 residues. Looked up from germline, CDR1 is SNHLY and CDR2 is FYNNEI. The germline V and J ends were trimmed by 2 bases and 0 bases, with 10 bases remaining between them. CDR3 nucleotide sequence: TGTGCCAGCAGTGAACAGGGTTTCATGAACACTGAAGCTTTCTTT. The encoded protein is CASSEQGFMNTEAFF.

This clone appeared a single time. This chain connects TRBV6-5 to TRBJ2-3, with 11 nucleotides matching TRBD2. Germline V lookup: CDR1 MNHEY, CDR2 SVGAGI. With V trimmed by 6 bases and J by 4 bases, 3 bases remained unmatched. The length of the CDR3 is 14 residues. CDR3 DNA: TGTGCCAGCAGCCTACTAGCGGGGGCAGATACGCAGTATTTT. Residues: CASSLLAGADTQYF.

The chain joins TRBV10-3 to TRBJ2-5, with no clear D. The CDR3 totals 13 residues. Trimming pared 3 bases from V and 3 bases from J, leaving 8 bases between. CDR1 and CDR2 (germline): ENHRY, SYGVKD. CDR3 loop: CAISDRKEETQYF. The DNA for the CDR3 is TGTGCCATCAGTGATAGGAAGGAAGAGACCCAGTACTTC.

The J gene is TRBJ1-6, the V gene TRBV6-5; 9 nucleotides match TRBD1. Germline V gene data show CDR1 as MNHEY and CDR2 as SVGAGI. The V segment lost 3 bases and the J segment 9 bases; nucleotides outside the gene matches: 3. The CDR3 loop spans 14 amino acids. The CDR3 nucleotides read TGTGCCAGCAGTTATGGGACAGGGACTTCACCCCTCCACTTT. Its translation is CASSYGTGTSPLHF.

V gene TRBV2 combines with J gene TRBJ1-5; 7 bases are shared with TRBD1. The trim removed 5 bases at V and 6 bases at J, leaving 7 bases unmatched. CDR3 size: 14 residues. The germline V gene has CDR1 SNHLY and CDR2 FYNNEI. CDR3 in amino acids: CASSKGARSQPQHF. The CDR3 nucleotides read TGTGCCAGCAGTAAGGGGGCTAGAAGTCAGCCCCAGCATTTT. Using reference TRBV2 and TRBJ1-5 for the parts outside the CDR3, the full variable domain is EPEVTQTPSHQVTQMGQEVILRCVPISNHLYFYWYRQILGQKVEFLVSFYNNEISEKSEIFDDQFSVERPDGSNFTLKIRSTKLEDSAMYFCASSKGARSQPQHFGDGTRLSIL.

The rearrangement joins TRBV29-1 to TRBJ1-2; tentatively, D is TRBD1 (5 bases). V gave up 4 bases and J gave up 5 bases, with 26 bases separating them. The CDR3 has 17 residues. Germline V CDR1 and CDR2: SQVTM, ANQGSEA. CDR3 in amino acids: CSVALGAGQMALYGYTF. CDR3 sequence (DNA): TGCAGCGTTGCCCTCGGGGCGGGGCAGATGGCTCTATATGGCTACACCTTC.

The chain uses TRBV4-2 and TRBJ1-5, with TRBD1 matching 8 bases. This CDR3 spans 14 amino acids. Germline V gene sequence: CDR1 LGHNA, CDR2 YNFKEQ. V lost 3 bases to trimming and J lost 6 bases; unmatched junction nucleotides: 4. Here the CDR3 DNA reads TGTGCCAGCAGCCAGACAGGGGAGGGTCAGCCCCAGCATTTT. This translates into CASSQTGEGQPQHF.

This chain links TRBV5-1 with TRBJ1-1; maybe TRBD1 (5 bases). Per germline, CDR1 SGHRS and CDR2 YFSETQ. Between the trimmed V and J ends, which lost 0 bases and 5 bases, there was a span of 11 bases. The CDR3 has 14 residues. CDR3 in amino acids: CASSLGRASTEAFF. CDR3 bases: TGCGCCAGCAGCTTGGGCAGGGCAAGTACTGAAGCTTTCTTT. The full variable domain, in which reference TRBV5-1 and TRBJ1-1 provide the parts outside the CDR3, is KAGVTQTPRYLIKTRGQQVTLSCSPISGHRSVSWYQQTPGQGLQFLFEYFSETQRNKGNFPGRFSGRQFSNSRSEMNVSTLELGDSALYLCASSLGRASTEAFFGQGTRLTVV.

In its sample, this clone was seen a few times. J is TRBJ2-7 and V is TRBV5-6; D perhaps matches TRBD2 (5 bases). V was shortened by 0 bases and J by 5 bases, with 12 bases between the two germline ends. Germline V CDR1 and CDR2: SGHDT, YYEEEE. The CDR3 spans 14 residues. The DNA of the CDR3 is TGTGCCAGCAGCTTGGTTGGGCTAGCAAACGAGCAGTACTTC. Its translation: CASSLVGLANEQYF. The complete variable domain, with remaining parts taken from reference TRBV5-6 and TRBJ2-7, reads DAGVTQSPTHLIKTRGQQVTLRCSPKSGHDTVSWYQQALGQGPQFIFQYYEEEERQRGNFPDRFSGHQFPNYSSELNVNALLLGDSALYLCASSLVGLANEQYFGPGTRLTVT.

The chain employs TRBV19 and TRBJ1-5; D gene uncertain. The V end lost 1 base, the J end lost 0 bases, and 7 bases lay between the germline ends. The CDR3 is 15 amino acids. CDR1 and CDR2 from the germline V gene are LNHDA and SQIVND (reference sequence). CDR3 nucleotides: TGTGCCAGTAGTATAGTCACGGATAGCAATCAGCCCCAGCATTTT. It is translated as CASSIVTDSNQPQHF.

V usage is TRBV6-5 and J usage is TRBJ2-1; the match to TRBD1 covers 7 bases. Germline CDR1 is MNHEY and CDR2 is SVGAGI. This CDR3 contains 15 residues. V lost 6 bases, J lost 3 bases, and 8 bases stayed unmatched. The CDR3 spells CASSYQPGGYNEQFF. For the CDR3, the DNA is TGTGCCAGCAGCTACCAGCCAGGGGGCTACAATGAGCAGTTCTTC.

The chain has TRBV7-9 and TRBJ2-7; D tentatively reads TRBD1 or TRBD2 (6 bases each). V was pared by 1 base and J by 5 bases, with 9 bases between. The CDR3 totals 13 residues. Germline V lookup: CDR1 SEHNR, CDR2 FQNEAQ (reference sequence). The CDR3 DNA is TGTGCCAGCAGCTTAGTAGGGGGGAACGAGCAGTACTTC. Protein sequence: CASSLVGGNEQYF.

The V call is TRBV6-5, the J call TRBJ1-1, with unresolved D. This CDR3 has 13 amino acids. The V end lost 6 bases, the J end lost 1 base, and 9 bases lay between the germline ends. Looked up from germline, CDR1 is MNHEY and CDR2 is SVGAGI. CDR3 DNA: TGTGCCAGCAGACCGACCCCGAACACTGAAGCTTTCTTT. This translates into CASRPTPNTEAFF.

The chain employs TRBV4-1 and TRBJ2-5; D ambiguous. The CDR3 length is 15 residues. The V end was cut by 0 bases, the J end by 5 bases, with 13 bases between. CDR1 MGHRA and CDR2 YSYEKL come from the germline V gene. The CDR3 nucleotides are TGCGCCAGCAGCCAAGAGGCGAGCTTTTGGGAGACCCAGTACTTC. Residues: CASSQEASFWETQYF.

The chain uses TRBV5-4 and TRBJ2-2, with 13 bases fitting TRBD2. The CDR3 spans 16 residues. CDR1 is SGHNT and CDR2 is YYREEE in the germline V gene (reference sequence). V lost 0 bases, J lost 5 bases, and 1 base stayed unmatched. The CDR3 here is CASSLGLAGGTGELFF. CDR3 nucleotide sequence: TGTGCCAGCAGCTTGGGACTAGCGGGGGGTACCGGGGAGCTGTTTTTT.